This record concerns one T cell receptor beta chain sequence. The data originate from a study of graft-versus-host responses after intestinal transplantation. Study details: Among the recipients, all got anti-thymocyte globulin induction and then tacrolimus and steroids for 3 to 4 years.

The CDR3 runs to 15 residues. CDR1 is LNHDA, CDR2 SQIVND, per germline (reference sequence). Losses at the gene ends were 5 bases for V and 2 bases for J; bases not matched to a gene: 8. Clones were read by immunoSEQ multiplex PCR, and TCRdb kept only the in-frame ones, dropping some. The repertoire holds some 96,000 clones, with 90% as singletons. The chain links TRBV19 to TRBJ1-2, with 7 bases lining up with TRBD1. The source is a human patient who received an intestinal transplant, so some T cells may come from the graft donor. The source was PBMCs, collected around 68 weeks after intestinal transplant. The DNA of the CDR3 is TGTGCCAGTAGTGCTCCGGGACAGCCCAACTATGGCTACACCTTC. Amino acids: CASSAPGQPNYGYTF.